This T cell receptor beta chain was sequenced in a study of shared clonotypes between healthy human individuals. Generated by immunoSEQ multiplex PCR, the TCRdb table keeps only in-frame clones and is missing some. The sample includes around 720,000 clones, roughly 73% of them seen just once. This CDR3 comprises 17 residues. Losses at the gene ends were 5 bases for V and 2 bases for J; bases not matched to a gene: 14. Germline values: CDR1 MDHEN, CDR2 SYDVKM. This sequence was found in a woman aged 30 to 39 in good health. The chain has TRBV28 and TRBJ2-7, with 8 bases that match TRBD2. Sequencing was performed on memory CD4+ T cells sorted from blood. Documented subset: CD45RA-negative fraction. Here the CDR3 reads CASSVPGFGTSPYEQYF. CDR3 DNA sequence: TGTGCCAGCAGTGTACCAGGGTTCGGGACTAGTCCCTACGAGCAGTACTTC.